These 27 T cell receptor beta chains were sequenced from one sample in a study of T cell repertoires in cytomegalovirus infection. TCRdb ran MiXCR on the reads and lists one entry per CDR3 protein. The repertoire has 85,000 to 130,000 distinct CDR3 sequences, 20% to 30% of them found once; the top ten carry 35% to 50%. Sequences were obtained from CD8+ T cells from PBMCs. Source of these receptors: a human donor in good health (CMV status not recorded). Some clones in this sample may be carry-over from other donors' samples.

This clonotype was counted between two and nine times. This chain joins TRBV5-4 and TRBJ1-1, with D possibly matching TRBD1 (5 bases). The CDR3 runs to 14 residues. The ends were cut back, 4 bases at V and 1 base at J, with 11 bases in the middle. Germline V gene sequence: CDR1 SGHNT, CDR2 YYREEE (reference sequence). The CDR3 coding sequence is TGTGCCAGCAGCGGTTGGGGGGGGAACACTGAAGCTTTCTTT. It translates to CASSGWGGNTEAFF.

This sequence joins TRBV15 and TRBJ2-1; D unclear. Germline V gene sequence: CDR1 LNHNV, CDR2 YYDKDF (reference sequence). The CDR3 is made up of 13 amino acids. Trimming removed 1 base at V and 5 bases at J, with 6 bases between. This chain's CDR3 is CATSRGLNNEQFF. For the CDR3, the DNA is TGTGCCACCAGCAGAGGCCTTAACAATGAGCAGTTCTTC.

At least ten counts were recorded for this clonotype. The V and J genes are TRBV7-8 and TRBJ1-2; 7 bases agree with TRBD1. Germline CDR1 is SGHVS and CDR2 is FQNEAQ. This CDR3 comprises 16 residues. J gave up 0 bases and V 5 bases, and 9 bases lay outside the gene matches. In DNA form, the CDR3 reads TGTGCCAGCAGCCAGGTTACAGGGGCGACTAACTATGGCTACACCTTC. Encoded protein: CASSQVTGATNYGYTF.

A few counts support this clonotype. This chain joins TRBV6-2 or TRBV6-3 and TRBJ1-1; D is unresolved. The CDR3 runs to 12 residues. V dropped 1 base and J dropped 8 bases, with 8 bases sitting between them. Germline assignment: CDR1 MNHEY and CDR2 SVGEGT. The CDR3 coding sequence is TGTGCCAGCAGTTACTTCCGGGAGGAAGCTTTCTTT. It encodes CASSYFREEAFF.

The V gene is TRBV6-5, the J gene TRBJ2-4; 7 nucleotides match TRBD1. V shed 0 bases, J shed 8 bases, and the junction held 4 bases outside the gene matches. CDR3 length equals 14 residues. Germline V gene lookup returns CDR1 MNHEY and CDR2 SVGAGI. CDR3 loop: CASSYSDRADIQYF. The DNA of the CDR3 is TGTGCCAGCAGTTACTCCGACAGGGCAGACATTCAGTACTTC.

The chain links TRBV5-6 to TRBJ2-1, with 7 bases aligning to TRBD2. With 0 bases clipped from V and 2 bases from J, the junction kept 8 bases outside the gene matches. The CDR3 length is 17 residues. Germline V gene sequence: CDR1 SGHDT, CDR2 YYEEEE. CDR3 amino acids: CASSLASSGVPYNEQFF. CDR3 DNA sequence: TGTGCCAGCAGCTTGGCGTCTAGCGGTGTCCCCTACAATGAGCAGTTCTTC.

The chain uses TRBV28 and TRBJ1-4; the match to TRBD1 covers 7 bases. J gave up 2 bases and V 5 bases, and 2 bases lay outside the gene matches. The CDR3 length is 14 residues. CDR1 is MDHEN, CDR2 SYDVKM, per germline. The CDR3, as DNA: TGTGCCAGCAGTAAGGACAGGACTAATGAAAAACTGTTTTTT. Protein sequence: CASSKDRTNEKLFF.

Concerning this clonotype itself: A read error may account for a junction end that differs from germline. This chain uses TRBV27 with TRBJ2-1; possible D gene TRBD2, 5 bases. This CDR3 spans 15 amino acids. Germline values: CDR1 MNHEY, CDR2 SMNVEV (reference sequence). The CDR3 DNA is TGTGCCAGCAGTTGGACTGGAACTAACTACGATGAGCAGTTCTTC. It specifies CASSWTGTNYDEQFF.

The sample holds many counts of this clonotype. This chain joins TRBV11-2 and TRBJ1-5; D is unclear. The CDR3 extends over 15 amino acids. Looked up from germline, CDR1 is SGHAT and CDR2 is FQNNGV. V was pared by 3 bases and J by 5 bases, with 14 bases between. As DNA, the CDR3 is TGTGCCAGCAGCTTCCGGACGGGCCCCGATCAGCCCCAGCATTTT. Residues: CASSFRTGPDQPQHF.

The chain recombines TRBV29-1 with TRBJ2-1; the match to TRBD2 covers 11 bases. The CDR3 has 13 residues. The junction had 8 bases not matched to a gene; V was cut back by 7 bases and J by 9 bases. In germline, CDR1 is SQVTM, CDR2 ANQGSEA. CDR3 bases: TGCAGCGCAACTAGCGGGGGCACTTCTGAGCAGTTCTTC. Protein product: CSATSGGTSEQFF.

There are many counts of this clonotype. The chain has TRBV7-2 and TRBJ2-5; D gene uncertain. Between the trimmed V and J ends, which lost 5 bases and 2 bases, there was a span of 12 bases. The germline V gene encodes CDR1 SGHTA and CDR2 FQGNSA. There are 14 residues in the CDR3. CDR3 in DNA: TGTGCCAGCAGCCCAACGACGGTACAAGAGACCCAGTACTTC. Amino acid sequence: CASSPTTVQETQYF.

In its sample, this clonotype was seen many times. The chain has TRBV7-2 and TRBJ2-7; a weak D match, TRBD2 (5 bases). This CDR3 region has 13 residues. Looked up from germline, CDR1 is SGHTA and CDR2 is FQGNSA. The ends were cut back, 6 bases at V and 2 bases at J, with 11 bases in the middle. CDR3 nucleotides: TGTGCCAGCAGGACTGGACTGGCCTACGAGCAGTACTTC. It yields the protein CASRTGLAYEQYF. The whole variable domain, remainder taken from reference TRBV7-2 and TRBJ2-7, is GAGVSQSPSNKVTEKGKDVELRCDPISGHTALYWYRQSLGQGLEFLIYFQGNSAPDKSGLPSDRFSAERTGGSVSTLTIQRTQQEDSAVYLCASRTGLAYEQYFGPGTRLTVT.

This chain uses TRBV7-2 with TRBJ1-2; D unresolved. CDR3 length equals 16 residues. Germline CDR1 and CDR2: SGHTA and FQGNSA. Trimming removed 1 base from V and 5 bases from J, with 17 bases in between. As DNA, the CDR3 is TGTGCCAGCAGCTTAGATGGAATTCCAGGAACTTATGGCTACACCTTC. Amino acid sequence: CASSLDGIPGTYGYTF.

J is TRBJ1-2 and V is TRBV28, with TRBD1 matching 12 bases. With 8 bases clipped from V and 3 bases from J, the junction kept 4 bases outside the gene matches. The CDR3 has 14 residues. The germline CDR1 and CDR2 sequences are MDHEN and SYDVKM. The CDR3 is CASGDRGRYYGYTF. The CDR3 bases are TGTGCCAGCGGGGACAGGGGGCGTTACTATGGCTACACCTTC.

This clonotype showed up just a few times. This chain links TRBV6-2 or TRBV6-3 with TRBJ1-5; possible D gene TRBD1, 5 bases. V lost 0 bases and J 2 bases, leaving 17 bases between the germline ends. This CDR3 is built from 18 residues. Germline loops: CDR1 MNHEY, CDR2 SVGEGT. CDR3 loop: CASSYSSSGGLGNQPQHF. The CDR3 DNA reads TGTGCCAGCAGTTACTCGAGTTCCGGGGGACTGGGCAATCAGCCCCAGCATTTT.

The genes are TRBV30 and TRBJ2-7; D is tentatively TRBD1 or TRBD2 (5 bases each). The CDR3 is 11 amino acids. Germline V gene data show CDR1 as GTSNPN and CDR2 as SVGIG (reference sequence). The V gene lost 1 base and the J gene lost 4 bases, with 5 bases spanning the gap. The CDR3 loop reads CAWSGGYEQYF. The DNA of the CDR3 is TGTGCCTGGAGTGGGGGGTACGAGCAGTACTTC.

This clonotype was recorded many times. V gene TRBV7-2 combines with J gene TRBJ2-3, with D unresolved. V was clipped by 5 bases and J by 3 bases, with 15 bases between them. The CDR3 is 15 amino acids. Per germline, CDR1 SGHTA and CDR2 FQGNSA. The CDR3 nucleotides read TGTGCCAGCAGCGCACTATCGACAAAAACAGATACGCAGTATTTT. Translating gives CASSALSTKTDTQYF.

J is TRBJ2-1 and V is TRBV6-5; D is undetermined. Germline CDR1 and CDR2: MNHEY and SVGAGI. CDR3 size: 12 residues. Trimming removed 7 bases from V and 0 bases from J, with 4 bases in between. For the CDR3, the DNA is TGTGCCAGCACTGACTCCTACAATGAGCAGTTCTTC. Residues: CASTDSYNEQFF.

The chain employs TRBV29-1 and TRBJ2-7; TRBD1 is a possible D gene (9 bases). CDR1 is SQVTM, CDR2 ANQGSEA, per germline. The CDR3 covers 17 residues. V lost 1 base, J lost 5 bases, and 24 bases lay in between. For the CDR3, the DNA is TGCAGCGTTGAAGTTCGGGGGGGGACAGGGAGTAATAACGAGCAGTACTTC. It specifies CSVEVRGGTGSNNEQYF.

CDR3 in amino acids: CASSLLGVPNTEAFF. The DNA for the CDR3 is TGTGCCAGCAGCTTACTTGGGGTCCCGAACACTGAAGCTTTCTTT. This rearrangement joins TRBV11-3 to TRBJ1-1, with unresolved D. CDR3 length equals 15 residues. V was cut by 2 bases and J by 1 base, with 11 bases left in between. Germline CDR1 SGHNT, CDR2 YENEEA.

CDR3 sequence: CSARGPRGQETQYF. CDR3 in DNA: TGCAGTGCTAGAGGGCCTAGGGGACAAGAGACCCAGTACTTC. The chain is built from TRBV20-1 and TRBJ2-5, with D perhaps TRBD1 (5 bases). Trimming cost V 1 base and J 2 bases, with 11 bases left between them. Germline CDR1 is DFQATT and CDR2 is SNEGSKA (reference sequence). The CDR3 covers 14 residues.

With respect to this clonotype: The conserved closing phenylalanine or tryptophan is absent in this CDR3, likely reflecting a read error. The gene calls are TRBV15 and TRBJ2-1; D not resolved. V lost 0 bases and J 10 bases, leaving 13 bases between the germline ends. The CDR3 contains 14 residues. Germline V gene data show CDR1 as LNHNV and CDR2 as YYDKDF (reference sequence). DNA for the CDR3: TGTGCCACCAGCAGAGATCGGGCAGCCGGGGAGCAGTTCATC. It codes for CATSRDRAAGEQFI.

This clonotype was seen only a few times. The chain carries TRBV27 and TRBJ2-5; TRBD2 matches 9 bases. The CDR3 is 14 amino acids. Trimming took 4 bases from V and 13 from J; bases not matched to a gene: 13. CDR1 and CDR2 from the germline V gene are MNHEY and SMNVEV (reference sequence). The CDR3 loop reads CASSSVAGETARYF. The DNA of the CDR3 is TGTGCCAGCAGTTCTGTAGCGGGGGAGACCGCTCGGTACTTC.

This clonotype appeared many times. The chain is built from TRBV6-2 or TRBV6-3 and TRBJ2-7; TRBD2 matches 8 bases. The V gene's germline CDR1 is MNHEY and CDR2 SVGEGT. With V trimmed by 8 bases and J by 3 bases, 9 bases remained unmatched. CDR3 size: 14 residues. Here the CDR3 DNA reads TGTGCCAGCGGCCTAGCGGGTTTGAACTACGAGCAGTACTTC. The encoded protein is CASGLAGLNYEQYF.

This clonotype was detected only a few times. The chain links TRBV10-2 to TRBJ2-1; D remains ambiguous. The germline V gene encodes CDR1 WSHSY and CDR2 SAAADI. This CDR3 comprises 12 residues. V was trimmed by 2 bases and J by 7 bases, leaving 6 bases between them. Written as DNA, the CDR3 is TGCGCCAGCAGTGAGATGGTAAATGAGCAGTTCTTC. It codes for CASSEMVNEQFF.

A few counts support this clonotype. The chain uses TRBV7-9 and TRBJ2-6; D unresolved. Germline V gene lookup returns CDR1 SEHNR and CDR2 FQNEAQ (reference sequence). The CDR3 is made up of 14 amino acids. V was clipped by 5 bases and J by 2 bases, with 7 bases between them. CDR3 in DNA: TGTGCCAGCAGCAAACTACCTGGGGCCAACGTCCTGACTTTC. It yields the protein CASSKLPGANVLTF.

The chain joins TRBV13 to TRBJ1-2; TRBD1 matches at 7 bases. The V gene end was trimmed by 5 bases and the J gene end by 0 bases; junction bases not matched to a gene: 12. Per germline, CDR1 PRHDT and CDR2 FYEKMQ (reference sequence). The CDR3 length is 17 residues. DNA for the CDR3: TGTGCCAGCAGCCTCCGACAGGGAAGAGCCTCTAACTATGGCTACACCTTC. This encodes CASSLRQGRASNYGYTF.